The 9 T cell receptor beta chains below were found in one sample sequenced in a study of blood T cells in healthy people across ages. Alongside a J-beta primer mix, a sample-barcoded 5' primer served in a second PCR lasting roughly 7 to 11 cycles. TCRdb re-called the 5' RACE reads with MiXCR, one entry per CDR3 protein. Of about 1.5 million distinct CDR3 sequences listed, roughly 43% are singletons. The source material was blood. These receptors were taken from a woman between 18 and 30 years old in good health.

V is TRBV4-2 and J is TRBJ2-1; D may match TRBD1 or TRBD2 (5 bases each). Germline CDR1 reads LGHNA; CDR2 reads YNFKEQ. V was trimmed by 2 bases and J by 4 bases, leaving 12 bases between them. The CDR3 is 15 residues long. The CDR3 DNA sequence: TGTGCCAGCAGCCAAACCGGGGCAAAATACAATGAGCAGTTCTTC. This gives the protein CASSQTGAKYNEQFF.

J is TRBJ2-3 and V is TRBV5-1; D is unclear. The CDR3 spans 14 residues. Germline V gives CDR1 SGHRS, CDR2 YFSETQ. V lost 0 bases, J lost 4 bases, and 9 bases lay in between. The CDR3 DNA follows: TGCGCCAGCAGCTTGGGTATAGTCCCAGATACGCAGTATTTT. Translating gives CASSLGIVPDTQYF.

This clonotype was seen only a few times. The chain recombines TRBV6-2 or TRBV6-3 with TRBJ2-7, with no clear D. Germline assignment: CDR1 MNHEY and CDR2 SVGEGT. The CDR3 is 12 residues long. Trimming stripped 6 bases from V and 5 bases from J, with 11 bases between. For the CDR3, the DNA is TGTGCCAGCAGCTTACTGACAAACGAGCAGTACTTC. Its translation: CASSLLTNEQYF.

This clonotype occurred many times. The DNA of the CDR3 is TGTGCCAGCAGCGTAGGGACAGGGCCCTATGGCTACACCTTC. This gives the protein CASSVGTGPYGYTF. The gene calls are TRBV9 and TRBJ1-2; 8 bases are a match to TRBD1. In germline, CDR1 is SGDLS, CDR2 YYNGEE. Unmatched junction bases numbered 2, after V lost 0 bases and J lost 4 bases. The CDR3 covers 14 residues.

This clonotype was detected only a few times. V and J are TRBV5-1 and TRBJ1-1; 8 nucleotides match TRBD1. The CDR3 sequence is 14 residues long. V lost 0 bases, J lost 4 bases, and 2 bases stayed unmatched. CDR1 SGHRS and CDR2 YFSETQ come from the germline V gene. In nucleotides, the CDR3 is TGCGCCAGCAGCTTGGTACAGGGGGTCACTGAAGCTTTCTTT. Its translation is CASSLVQGVTEAFF.

This clonotype was counted many times. A much larger clone lies a single base off, so this may be a read error. The rearrangement links TRBV4-1 to TRBJ2-3; the D gene is possibly TRBD1 (5 bases). Germline V CDR1 and CDR2: MGHRA, YSYEKL. Trimming removed 4 bases at V and 0 bases at J, with 20 bases between. The CDR3 covers 18 residues. The CDR3 region has the DNA TGCGCCAGCAGCCCCACAGGCCGGTTAGGTACTAGCACAGATACGCAGTATTTT. Translation: CASSPTGRLGTSTDTQYF.

The count of this clonotype is one. The rearrangement joins TRBV10-2 to TRBJ1-5; TRBD1 is a possible D gene (5 bases). This CDR3 comprises 13 residues. Germline CDR1 WSHSY, CDR2 SAAADI. V was shortened by 10 bases and J by 4 bases, with 14 bases between the two germline ends. CDR3 sequence: CATTGGRNQPQHF. Here the CDR3 DNA reads TGCGCCACCACGGGGGGGAGGAATCAGCCCCAGCATTTT.

This clonotype has more than one count but fewer than ten. This chain uses TRBV4-1 with TRBJ2-1; D may correspond to TRBD1 or TRBD2 (5 bases each). The V end was cut by 0 bases, the J end by 7 bases, with 13 bases between. There are 15 residues in the CDR3. CDR1 and CDR2 (germline): MGHRA, YSYEKL. The CDR3 coding sequence is TGCGCCAGCAGCCAAGACCCCTTGGGGGTTAATGAGCAGTTCTTC. Translated, it gives CASSQDPLGVNEQFF.

V usage is TRBV19 and J usage is TRBJ2-7; D gene uncertain. Matching the DNA end better, TRBJ2-5 makes the J call doubtful. Germline V lookup: CDR1 LNHDA, CDR2 SQIVND (reference sequence). The CDR3 extends over 15 amino acids. CDR3 region: CASSVRLWKVETQYF. CDR3 bases: TGTGCCAGTAGTGTCCGGCTCTGGAAGGTGGAGACCCAGTACTTC.